These 15 T cell receptor beta chains were all obtained from the same sample, sequenced in a study of T cells in Graves' hyperthyroidism and ophthalmopathy. RNA transcripts yielded amplified TCR beta CDR3 regions. HTBI primers drove first-round RT-PCR of the TCR CDR3. A single record per CDR3 protein comes from TCRdb applying MiXCR to the multiplex PCR reads. The sample shows about 210,000 distinct CDR3 sequences, 15% to 20% of them seen only once. Specimen: blood. These receptors came from a man over 45 with Graves' hyperthyroidism.

This clonotype was seen repeatedly, ten times or more. The chain recombines TRBV10-3 with TRBJ2-2; 11 nucleotides agree with TRBD2. Germline CDR1 ENHRY, CDR2 SYGVKD. After removal of 11 bases from V and 6 bases from J, the junction contained 8 bases not matched to a gene. The CDR3 is made up of 14 amino acids. CDR3 protein: CAARPLAGAGELFF. The DNA for the CDR3 is TGTGCCGCCCGACCACTAGCGGGAGCCGGGGAGCTGTTTTTT.

A remark on this clonotype: A much larger clone sits a single nucleotide away, making a read error possible. This chain connects TRBV2 to TRBJ1-4; 8 bases line up with TRBD1. Germline V CDR1 and CDR2: SNHLY, FYNNEI. This CDR3 is 13 amino acids long. Trimming at V came to 7 bases and at J to 9 bases, leaving 7 bases not matched to a gene. The CDR3 protein is CASTEDRDQKLFF. The DNA for the CDR3 is TGTGCCAGCACCGAGGACAGGGATCAAAAACTGTTTTTT.

This clonotype appeared a few times. The DNA for the CDR3 is TGTGCCAGCAGCCCCCCGGCCCAGCGAGAGACCCAGTACTTC. It encodes CASSPPAQRETQYF. This chain connects TRBV7-9 to TRBJ2-5, with D unresolved. The V gene lost 5 bases and the J gene lost 4 bases, with 14 bases spanning the gap. The CDR3 loop spans 14 amino acids. CDR1 and CDR2 from the germline V gene are SEHNR and FQNEAQ (reference sequence).

In its sample, this clonotype was seen many times. This chain connects TRBV5-1 to TRBJ2-7; D assignment may be TRBD1 or TRBD2 (5 bases each). Trimming removed 4 bases from V and 0 bases from J, with 14 bases in between. From germline, CDR1 is SGHRS and CDR2 YFSETQ. The CDR3 is 15 amino acids. The CDR3 DNA reads as TGCGCCAGCAGCCCCGGGGCGCAAGGCTCCTACGAGCAGTACTTC. Translation gives CASSPGAQGSYEQYF.

This clonotype was observed at least ten times. The rearrangement uses TRBV24-1 and TRBJ2-3; D is perhaps TRBD2 (7 bases). The CDR3 loop spans 16 amino acids. CDR1 and CDR2 (germline): KGHDR, SFDVKD. Trimming cost V 5 bases and J 4 bases, with 18 bases left between them. The DNA for the CDR3 is TGTGCCACCAGTGTCCGAAGGGGGACTACTTCAGATACGCAGTATTTT. This encodes CATSVRRGTTSDTQYF.

This clonotype has a count of ten or more. The chain has TRBV25-1 and TRBJ2-5; TRBD2 aligns across 14 bases. CDR1 is MGHDK, CDR2 SYGVNS, per germline. The V and J ends lost 6 bases and 5 bases, in that order; junction bases with no gene match: 8. The CDR3 loop spans 16 amino acids. CDR3 sequence reads: CASRSGTSGRGETQYF. CDR3 DNA: TGTGCCAGCAGATCCGGGACTAGCGGGAGAGGGGAGACCCAGTACTTC.

Ten or more counts support this clonotype. This sequence joins TRBV28 and TRBJ2-3; 10 bases are shared with TRBD2. The V and J ends lost 6 bases and 2 bases, in that order; junction bases with no gene match: 5. The length of the CDR3 is 15 residues. Germline CDR1 and CDR2: MDHEN and SYDVKM. The CDR3 DNA reads as TGTGCCAGCAGCGCCGGACTAGCGGACACAGATACGCAGTATTTT. Its protein is CASSAGLADTDTQYF.

This clonotype was detected ten times or more. The chain uses TRBV2 and TRBJ2-3; 7 positions agree with TRBD2. Per germline, CDR1 SNHLY and CDR2 FYNNEI. Germline trimming cut 2 bases from V and 5 bases from J; bases unmatched to any gene: 7. The CDR3 contains 15 residues. CDR3 coding DNA: TGTGCCAGCAGTGAATTGACGGGAGGTCAAGATACGCAGTATTTT. Protein sequence: CASSELTGGQDTQYF.

This clonotype was counted a few times. The chain's CDR3 is CASSLGSLSRQPQHF. The CDR3 coding sequence is TGTGCCAGCAGCTTAGGATCCCTCAGTCGCCAGCCCCAGCATTTT. The rearrangement joins TRBV7-2 to TRBJ1-5; no firm D call. Trimming cost V 1 base and J 7 bases, with 14 bases left between them. Per germline, CDR1 SGHTA and CDR2 FQGNSA. This CDR3 spans 15 amino acids.

This clonotype was seen many times. The V call is TRBV5-5, the J call TRBJ2-4; weak D call: TRBD1 (5 bases). Germline V gives CDR1 SGHKS, CDR2 YYEKEE (reference sequence). The CDR3 contains 13 residues. V lost 0 bases and J 4 bases, leaving 5 bases between the germline ends. As DNA, the CDR3 is TGTGCCAGCAGCTTGGGACAGAAAAACATTCAGTACTTC. Translated: CASSLGQKNIQYF.

This clonotype showed up many times. The chain is built from TRBV12-3 or TRBV12-4 and TRBJ1-5; tentative D call: TRBD1 (5 bases). Trimming pared 2 bases from V and 1 base from J, leaving 6 bases between. The CDR3 is 14 residues long. The CDR3 bases are TGTGCCAGCAGTTTATGGGACAGCAATCAGCCCCAGCATTTT. The encoded protein is CASSLWDSNQPQHF.

This chain joins TRBV20-1 and TRBJ2-5, with TRBD2 matching over 8 bases. Germline CDR1 reads DFQATT; CDR2 reads SNEGSKA (reference sequence). V lost 2 bases to trimming and J lost 0 bases; unmatched junction nucleotides: 2. This CDR3 comprises 14 residues. CDR3 coding DNA: TGCAGTGCTAGATTAGCGGGGAACCAAGAGACCCAGTACTTC. Amino acid sequence: CSARLAGNQETQYF.

The chain recombines TRBV20-1 with TRBJ2-5, with 8 bases lining up with TRBD2. The CDR3 extends over 13 amino acids. Germline-derived CDR1 and CDR2 are DFQATT and SNEGSKA (reference sequence). Trimming removed 5 bases from V and 4 bases from J; junction bases left unmatched: 6. This chain's CDR3 is CSAPPGGGETQYF. The DNA of the CDR3 is TGCAGTGCTCCCCCCGGGGGGGGAGAGACCCAGTACTTC.

This clonotype was seen at least ten times. The V call is TRBV28, the J call TRBJ1-2; maybe TRBD1 (5 bases). Germline-derived CDR1 and CDR2 are MDHEN and SYDVKM. The germline V and J ends were trimmed by 6 bases and 2 bases, with 10 bases remaining between them. The CDR3 consists of 13 residues. This chain's CDR3 is CASSVTGNYGYTF. In DNA, the CDR3 is TGTGCCAGCAGCGTTACAGGAAACTATGGCTACACCTTC.

The genes are TRBV4-3 and TRBJ2-1; 11 bases are a match to TRBD2. Per germline, CDR1 LGHNA and CDR2 YSLEER. V dropped 1 base and J dropped 9; count of bases not matched to a gene: 2. The CDR3 is 14 residues long. In DNA form, the CDR3 reads TGCGCCAGCAGCCAAGTCCTAGCGGGGGGTGAGCAGTTCTTC. It translates to CASSQVLAGGEQFF.